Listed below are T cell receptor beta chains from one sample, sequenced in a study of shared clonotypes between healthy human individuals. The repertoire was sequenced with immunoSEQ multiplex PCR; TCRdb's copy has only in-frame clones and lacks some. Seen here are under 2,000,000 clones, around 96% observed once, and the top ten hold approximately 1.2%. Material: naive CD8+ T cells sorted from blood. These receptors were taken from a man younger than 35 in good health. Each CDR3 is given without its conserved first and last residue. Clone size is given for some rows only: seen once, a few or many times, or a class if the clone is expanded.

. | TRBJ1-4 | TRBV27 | ASSLRQGGEKLF
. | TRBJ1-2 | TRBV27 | ASSPGRGDPAWGYT
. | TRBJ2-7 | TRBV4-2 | ASSQDRVDEQY
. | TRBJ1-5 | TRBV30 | AWSALNQPQH
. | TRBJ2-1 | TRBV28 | ASTLNPSGGVAHNEQF
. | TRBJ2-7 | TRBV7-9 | ASSLAPGEQY
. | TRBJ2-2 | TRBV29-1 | SVVTSNTGELF
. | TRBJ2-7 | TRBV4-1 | ASSHGQSYEQY
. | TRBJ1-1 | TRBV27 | ASSLLGTGDLEAF
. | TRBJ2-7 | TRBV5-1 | ASNINPGASTYEQY
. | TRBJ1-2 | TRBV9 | ASSVSPGADGYT
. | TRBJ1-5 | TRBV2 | ASSGIGGPTTAAYQPQH
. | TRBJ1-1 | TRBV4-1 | ASSQDLKGYTEAF
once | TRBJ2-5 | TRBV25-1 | ASGWETQY
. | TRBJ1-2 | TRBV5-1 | ASSLIRDRLDGYT
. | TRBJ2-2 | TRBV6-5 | ASSYWDRLGAGELF
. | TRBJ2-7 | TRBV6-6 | ASSRDDSYEQY
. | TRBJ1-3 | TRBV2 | ATPDVAGNTIY
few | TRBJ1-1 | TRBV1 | TSSQDGGHGTEAF
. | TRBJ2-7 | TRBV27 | ASSFSGASYEQY
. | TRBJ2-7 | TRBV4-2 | ASSQEAGLPAYEQY
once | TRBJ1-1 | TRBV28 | ASSPTIYRDLEAF
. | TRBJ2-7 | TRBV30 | AWSESRGISEQY
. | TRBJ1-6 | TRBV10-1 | ASSDPKPGQGVSPLH
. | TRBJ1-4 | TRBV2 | ASLGTGEKLF
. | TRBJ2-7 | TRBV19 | ASSETGLAYEQY
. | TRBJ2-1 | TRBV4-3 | ASSQAVPGGYNEQF
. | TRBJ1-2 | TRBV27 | ASSFDREGYGYT
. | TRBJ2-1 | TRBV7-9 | ASIPGGGNEQF
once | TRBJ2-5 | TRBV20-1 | SAKQETQY
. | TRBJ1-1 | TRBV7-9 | ASSLAGGLGYGSEAF
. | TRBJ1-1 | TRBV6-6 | ASSYMTGTEAF
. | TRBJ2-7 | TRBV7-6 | ASSLGPSGLSYEQY
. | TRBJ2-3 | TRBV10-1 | ASSETATGTDTQY
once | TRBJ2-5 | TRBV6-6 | ASRQGLETQY
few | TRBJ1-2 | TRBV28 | ASSPATGANYGYT
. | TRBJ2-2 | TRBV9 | ASSPSRATGELF
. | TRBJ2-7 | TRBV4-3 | ASSPLLGGYEQY
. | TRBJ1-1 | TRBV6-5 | ASIGGDMNTEAF
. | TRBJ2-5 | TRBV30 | AGDLRGVGLETQY
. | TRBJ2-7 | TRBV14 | ASRRLGSYEQY
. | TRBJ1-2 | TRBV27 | ASSLGQGVGGYT